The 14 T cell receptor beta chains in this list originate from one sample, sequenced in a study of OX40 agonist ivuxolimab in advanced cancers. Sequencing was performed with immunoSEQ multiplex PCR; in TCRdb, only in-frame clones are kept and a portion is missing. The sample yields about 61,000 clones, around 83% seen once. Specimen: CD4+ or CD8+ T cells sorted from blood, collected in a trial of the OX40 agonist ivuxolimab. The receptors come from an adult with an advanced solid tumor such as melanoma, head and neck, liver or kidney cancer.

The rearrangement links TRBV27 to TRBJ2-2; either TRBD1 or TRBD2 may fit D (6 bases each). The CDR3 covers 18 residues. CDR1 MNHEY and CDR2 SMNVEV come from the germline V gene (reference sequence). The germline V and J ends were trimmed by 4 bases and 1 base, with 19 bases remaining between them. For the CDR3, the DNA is TGTGCCAGCAGTTCCCCGTTGACAGGAGGGTTGAACACCGGGGAGCTGTTTTTT. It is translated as CASSSPLTGGLNTGELFF.

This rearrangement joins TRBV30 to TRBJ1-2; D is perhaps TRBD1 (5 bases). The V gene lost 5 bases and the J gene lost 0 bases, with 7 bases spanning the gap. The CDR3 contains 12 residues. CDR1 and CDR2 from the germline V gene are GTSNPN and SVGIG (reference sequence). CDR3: CAWDRTNYGYTF. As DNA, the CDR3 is TGTGCCTGGGACAGAACTAACTATGGCTACACCTTC. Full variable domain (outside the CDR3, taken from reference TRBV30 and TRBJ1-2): SQTIHQWPATLVQPVGSPLSLECTVEGTSNPNLYWYRQAAGRGLQLLFYSVGIGQISSEVPQNLSASRPQDRQFILSSKKLLLSDSGFYLCAWDRTNYGYTFGSGTRLTVV.

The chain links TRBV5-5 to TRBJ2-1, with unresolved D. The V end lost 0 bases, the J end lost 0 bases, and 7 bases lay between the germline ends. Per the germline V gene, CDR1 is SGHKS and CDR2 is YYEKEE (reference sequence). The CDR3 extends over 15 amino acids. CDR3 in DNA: TGTGCCAGCAGCTTGGATCAGCTCTCCTACAATGAGCAGTTCTTC. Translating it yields CASSLDQLSYNEQFF.

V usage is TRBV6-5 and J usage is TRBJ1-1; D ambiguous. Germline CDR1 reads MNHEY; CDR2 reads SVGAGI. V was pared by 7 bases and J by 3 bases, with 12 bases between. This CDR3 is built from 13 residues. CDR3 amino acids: CASTKGKHTEAFF. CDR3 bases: TGTGCCAGCACTAAGGGCAAGCACACTGAAGCTTTCTTT.

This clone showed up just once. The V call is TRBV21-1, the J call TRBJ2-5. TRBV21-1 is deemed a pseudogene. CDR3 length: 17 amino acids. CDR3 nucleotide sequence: TGTGCCAGCAGCAAAGAAAGGGTCCTGAAGGAACAAGAGACCCAGTACTTC. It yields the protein CASSKERVLKEQETQYF.

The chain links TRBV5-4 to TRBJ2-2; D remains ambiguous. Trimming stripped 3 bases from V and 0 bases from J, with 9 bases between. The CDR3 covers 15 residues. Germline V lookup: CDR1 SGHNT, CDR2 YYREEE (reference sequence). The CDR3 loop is CASSSTLPNTGELFF. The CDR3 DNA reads TGTGCCAGCAGCTCGACGCTACCGAACACCGGGGAGCTGTTTTTT.

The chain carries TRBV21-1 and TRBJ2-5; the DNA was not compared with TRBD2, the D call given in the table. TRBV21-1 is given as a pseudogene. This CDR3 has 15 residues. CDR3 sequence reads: CASSKEGGPGETQYF. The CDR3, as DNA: TGTGCCAGCAGCAAAGAGGGGGGGCCAGGAGAGACCCAGTACTTC.

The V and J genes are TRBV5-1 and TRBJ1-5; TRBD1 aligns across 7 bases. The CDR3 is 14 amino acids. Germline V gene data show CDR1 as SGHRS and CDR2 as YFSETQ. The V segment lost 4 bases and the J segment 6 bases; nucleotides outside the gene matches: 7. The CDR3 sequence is CASSAGTEGQPQHF. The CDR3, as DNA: TGCGCCAGCAGCGCCGGGACAGAGGGTCAGCCCCAGCATTTT.

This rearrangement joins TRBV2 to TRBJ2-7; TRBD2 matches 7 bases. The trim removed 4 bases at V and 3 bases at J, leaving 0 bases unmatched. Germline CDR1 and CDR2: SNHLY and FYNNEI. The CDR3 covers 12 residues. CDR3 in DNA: TGTGCCAGCAGTGGGGGGGGCTACGAGCAGTACTTC. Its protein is CASSGGGYEQYF.

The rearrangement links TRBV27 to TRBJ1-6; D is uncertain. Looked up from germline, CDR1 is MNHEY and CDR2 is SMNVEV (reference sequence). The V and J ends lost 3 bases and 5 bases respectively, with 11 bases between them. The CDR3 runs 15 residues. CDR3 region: CASSFLLNHNSPLHF. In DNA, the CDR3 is TGTGCCAGCAGTTTTCTATTAAACCATAATTCACCCCTCCACTTT.

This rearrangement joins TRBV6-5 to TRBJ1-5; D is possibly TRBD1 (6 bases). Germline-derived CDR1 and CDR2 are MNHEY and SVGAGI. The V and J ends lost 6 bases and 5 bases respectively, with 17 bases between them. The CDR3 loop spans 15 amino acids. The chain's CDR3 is CASSLFQGRDQPQHF. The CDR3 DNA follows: TGTGCCAGCAGCCTATTTCAGGGGAGAGATCAGCCCCAGCATTTT.

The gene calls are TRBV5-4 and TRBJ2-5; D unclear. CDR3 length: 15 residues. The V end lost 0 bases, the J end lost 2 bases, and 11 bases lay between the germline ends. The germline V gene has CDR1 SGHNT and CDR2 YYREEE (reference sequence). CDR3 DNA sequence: TGTGCCAGCAGCTTGGCGCTGGCGTTTCAAGAGACCCAGTACTTC. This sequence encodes CASSLALAFQETQYF.

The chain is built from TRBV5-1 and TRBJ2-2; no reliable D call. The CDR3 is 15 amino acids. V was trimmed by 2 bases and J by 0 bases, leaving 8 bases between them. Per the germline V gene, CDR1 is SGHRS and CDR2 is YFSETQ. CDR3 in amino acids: CASSLVSTNTGELFF. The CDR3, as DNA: TGCGCCAGCAGCTTAGTCAGCACGAACACCGGGGAGCTGTTTTTT.

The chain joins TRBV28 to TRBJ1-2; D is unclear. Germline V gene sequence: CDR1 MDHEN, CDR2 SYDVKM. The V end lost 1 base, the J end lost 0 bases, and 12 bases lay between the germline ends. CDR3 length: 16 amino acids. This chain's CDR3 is CASSLSGFWTNYGYTF. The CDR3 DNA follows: TGTGCCAGCAGTTTATCTGGGTTTTGGACTAACTATGGCTACACCTTC.